This T cell receptor beta chain was profiled in a study of shared clonotypes between healthy human individuals. The V end lost 0 bases, the J end lost 4 bases, and 4 bases lay between the germline ends. Germline CDR1 is MNHEY and CDR2 is SVGAGI. The CDR3 has 13 amino acids. Study observations and caveats: Though the depth was large, rarefaction showed that sorted-subset sequencing was incomplete.

CD45RA-negative memory and CD45RA+ naive subsets were split from the CD4+ cells. The assay ran at deep level. An even split of each subset's genomic DNA across several immunoSEQ plates was performed. The table came from immunoSEQ multiplex PCR; TCRdb's copy has only in-frame clones and leaves some out. The sample has approximately 340,000 clones, around two thirds seen once. In the case of this clone: Its specificity is not known. A much larger clone sits a single nucleotide away, making a read error possible. Other DNA sequences in this specimen translate into the identical CDR3.

Material: memory CD4+ T cells sorted from blood. Subset described: CD45RA-negative fraction. This TCR was sampled from a man younger than 45 in good health. This chain uses TRBV6-5 with TRBJ1-5; no reliable D call. The CDR3 region has the DNA TGTGCCAGCAGTTACTCCGTAAATCAGCCCCAGCATTTT. This encodes CASSYSVNQPQHF.